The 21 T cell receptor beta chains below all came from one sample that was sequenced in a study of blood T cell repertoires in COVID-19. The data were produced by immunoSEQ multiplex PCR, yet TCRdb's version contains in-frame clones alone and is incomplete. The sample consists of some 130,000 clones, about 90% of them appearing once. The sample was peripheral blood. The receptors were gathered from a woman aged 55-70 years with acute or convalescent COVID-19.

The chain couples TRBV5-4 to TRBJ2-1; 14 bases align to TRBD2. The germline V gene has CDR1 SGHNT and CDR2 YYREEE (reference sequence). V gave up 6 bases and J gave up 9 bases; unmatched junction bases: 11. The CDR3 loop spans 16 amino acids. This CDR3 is CASTRPGLAGEGEQFF. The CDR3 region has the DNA TGTGCCAGCACCCGCCCGGGACTAGCGGGAGAGGGTGAGCAGTTCTTC.

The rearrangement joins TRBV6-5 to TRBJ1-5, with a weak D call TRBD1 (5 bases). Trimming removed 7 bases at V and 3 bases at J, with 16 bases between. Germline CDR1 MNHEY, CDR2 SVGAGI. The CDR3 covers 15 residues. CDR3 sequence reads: CASTPGPQANQPQHF. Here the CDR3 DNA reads TGTGCCAGCACCCCAGGGCCACAGGCCAATCAGCCCCAGCATTTT.

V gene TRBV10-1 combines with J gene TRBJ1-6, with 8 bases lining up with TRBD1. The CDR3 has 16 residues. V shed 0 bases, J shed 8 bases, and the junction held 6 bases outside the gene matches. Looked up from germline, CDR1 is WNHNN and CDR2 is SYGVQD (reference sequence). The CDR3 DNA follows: TGCGCCAGCAGTGAGTCCAAAACAGGGGGAGATTCACCCCTCCACTTT. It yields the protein CASSESKTGGDSPLHF.

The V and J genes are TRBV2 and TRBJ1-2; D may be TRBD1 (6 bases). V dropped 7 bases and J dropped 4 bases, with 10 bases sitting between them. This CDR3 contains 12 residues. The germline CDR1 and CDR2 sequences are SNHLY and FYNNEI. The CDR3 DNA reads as TGTGCCAGCAATACAGGGTCCTATGGCTACACCTTC. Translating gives CASNTGSYGYTF. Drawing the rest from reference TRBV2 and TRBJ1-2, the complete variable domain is EPEVTQTPSHQVTQMGQEVILRCVPISNHLYFYWYRQILGQKVEFLVSFYNNEISEKSEIFDDQFSVERPDGSNFTLKIRSTKLEDSAMYFCASNTGSYGYTFGSGTRLTVV.

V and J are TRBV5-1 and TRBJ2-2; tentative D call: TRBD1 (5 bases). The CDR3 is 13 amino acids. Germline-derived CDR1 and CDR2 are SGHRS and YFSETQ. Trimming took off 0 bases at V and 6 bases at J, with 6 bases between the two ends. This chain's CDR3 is CASSLEGAGELFF. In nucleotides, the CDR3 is TGCGCCAGCAGCTTGGAAGGGGCCGGGGAGCTGTTTTTT.

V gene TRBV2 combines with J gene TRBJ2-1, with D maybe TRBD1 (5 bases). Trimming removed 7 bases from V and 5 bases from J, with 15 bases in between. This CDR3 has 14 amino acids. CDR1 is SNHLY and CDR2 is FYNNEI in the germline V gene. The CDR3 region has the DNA TGTGCCAGCAAAGACAGTTATCCGCACAATGAGCAGTTCTTC. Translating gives CASKDSYPHNEQFF.

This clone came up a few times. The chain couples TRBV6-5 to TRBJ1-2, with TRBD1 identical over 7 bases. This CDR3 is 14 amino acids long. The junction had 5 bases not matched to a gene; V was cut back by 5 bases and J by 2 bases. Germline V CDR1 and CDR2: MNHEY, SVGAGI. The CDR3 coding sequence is TGTGCCAGCAGTCCATTAGGGGGCAACTATGGCTACACCTTC. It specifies CASSPLGGNYGYTF.

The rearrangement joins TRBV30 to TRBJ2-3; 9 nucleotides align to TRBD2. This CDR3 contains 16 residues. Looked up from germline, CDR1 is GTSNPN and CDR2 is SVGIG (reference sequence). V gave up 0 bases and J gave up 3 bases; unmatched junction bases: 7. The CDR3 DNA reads TGTGCCTGGAGTGTTGGTGGGGCGGGGGGGACAGATACGCAGTATTTT. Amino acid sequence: CAWSVGGAGGTDTQYF.

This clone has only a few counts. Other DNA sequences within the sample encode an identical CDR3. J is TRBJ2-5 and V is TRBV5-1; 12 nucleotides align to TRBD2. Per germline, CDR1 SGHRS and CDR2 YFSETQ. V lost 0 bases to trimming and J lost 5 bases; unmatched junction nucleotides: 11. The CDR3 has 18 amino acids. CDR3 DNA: TGCGCCAGCAGCTTGGCCCTACTAGCGGGAGGAGGTTCTGAGACCCAGTACTTC. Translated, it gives CASSLALLAGGGSETQYF.

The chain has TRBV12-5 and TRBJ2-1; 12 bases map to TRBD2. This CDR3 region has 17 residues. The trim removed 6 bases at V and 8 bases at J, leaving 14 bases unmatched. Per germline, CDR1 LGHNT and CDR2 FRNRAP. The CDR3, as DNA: TGTGCTAGTGGCCAAGGACTAGCGGGACGGTGGGGCGATGAGCAGTTCTTC. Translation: CASGQGLAGRWGDEQFF.

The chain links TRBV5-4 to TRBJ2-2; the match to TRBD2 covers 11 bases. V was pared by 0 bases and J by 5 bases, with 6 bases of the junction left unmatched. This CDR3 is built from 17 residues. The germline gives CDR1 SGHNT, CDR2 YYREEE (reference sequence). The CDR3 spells CASSLAGGLAVTGELFF. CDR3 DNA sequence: TGTGCCAGCAGCTTGGCGGGGGGACTAGCGGTTACCGGGGAGCTGTTTTTT.

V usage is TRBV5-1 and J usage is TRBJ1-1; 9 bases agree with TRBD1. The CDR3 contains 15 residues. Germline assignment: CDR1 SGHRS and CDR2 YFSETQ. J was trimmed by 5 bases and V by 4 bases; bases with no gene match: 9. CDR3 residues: CASSHEQGAITEAFF. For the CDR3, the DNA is TGCGCCAGCAGCCACGAACAGGGGGCGATTACTGAAGCTTTCTTT.

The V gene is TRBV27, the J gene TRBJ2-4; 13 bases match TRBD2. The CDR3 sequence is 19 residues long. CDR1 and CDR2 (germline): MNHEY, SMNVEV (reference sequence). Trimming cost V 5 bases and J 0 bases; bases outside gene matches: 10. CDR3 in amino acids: CASSPGLAGAIKAKNIQYF. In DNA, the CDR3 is TGTGCCAGCAGTCCCGGACTAGCGGGAGCGATCAAAGCCAAAAACATTCAGTACTTC.

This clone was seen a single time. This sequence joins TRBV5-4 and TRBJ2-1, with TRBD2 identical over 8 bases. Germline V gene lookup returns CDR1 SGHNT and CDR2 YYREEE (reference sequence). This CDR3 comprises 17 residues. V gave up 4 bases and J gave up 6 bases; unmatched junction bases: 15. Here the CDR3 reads CASSPGGGTSGSNEQFF. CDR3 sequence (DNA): TGTGCCAGCAGCCCCGGGGGGGGGACTAGTGGGTCCAATGAGCAGTTCTTC.

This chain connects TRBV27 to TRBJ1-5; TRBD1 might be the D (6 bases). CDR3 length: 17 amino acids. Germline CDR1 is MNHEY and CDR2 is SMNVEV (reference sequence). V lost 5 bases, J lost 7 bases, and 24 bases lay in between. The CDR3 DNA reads TGTGCCAGCAGTAAACAGGGAGCGGTATCTCTCGGCCAGCCCCAGCATTTT. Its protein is CASSKQGAVSLGQPQHF.

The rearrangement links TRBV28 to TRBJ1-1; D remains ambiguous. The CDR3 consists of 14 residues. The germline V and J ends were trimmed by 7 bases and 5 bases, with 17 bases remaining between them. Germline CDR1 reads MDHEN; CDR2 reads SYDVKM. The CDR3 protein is CASNPPTPGTEAFF. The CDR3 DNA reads TGTGCCAGCAACCCCCCGACCCCGGGGACTGAAGCTTTCTTT.

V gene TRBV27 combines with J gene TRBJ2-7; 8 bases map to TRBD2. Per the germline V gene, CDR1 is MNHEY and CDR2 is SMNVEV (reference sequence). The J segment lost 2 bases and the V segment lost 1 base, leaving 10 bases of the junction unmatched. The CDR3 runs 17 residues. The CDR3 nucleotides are TGTGCCAGCAGTTTATTGGCACTAGCGGACGATCCCTACGAGCAGTACTTC. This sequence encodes CASSLLALADDPYEQYF.

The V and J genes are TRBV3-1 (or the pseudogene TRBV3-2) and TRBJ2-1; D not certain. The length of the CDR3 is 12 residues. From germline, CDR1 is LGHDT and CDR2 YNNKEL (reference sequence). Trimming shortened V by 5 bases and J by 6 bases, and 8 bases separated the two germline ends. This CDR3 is CASSITSNEQFF. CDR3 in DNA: TGTGCCAGCAGCATTACAAGCAATGAGCAGTTCTTC.

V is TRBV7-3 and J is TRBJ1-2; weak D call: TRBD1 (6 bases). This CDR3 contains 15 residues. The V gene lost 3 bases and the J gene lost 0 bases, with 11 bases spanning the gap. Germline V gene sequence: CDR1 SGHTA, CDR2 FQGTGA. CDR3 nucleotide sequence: TGTGCCAGCAGCTTTAGGGGGGGCTCTAACTATGGCTACACCTTC. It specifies CASSFRGGSNYGYTF.

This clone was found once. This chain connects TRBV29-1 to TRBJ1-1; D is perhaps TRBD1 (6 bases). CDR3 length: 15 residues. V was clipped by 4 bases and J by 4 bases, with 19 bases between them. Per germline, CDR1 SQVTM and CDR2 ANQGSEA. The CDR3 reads CSVALLGAASTEAFF. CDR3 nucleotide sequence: TGCAGCGTTGCCTTGCTGGGGGCTGCGAGCACTGAAGCTTTCTTT.

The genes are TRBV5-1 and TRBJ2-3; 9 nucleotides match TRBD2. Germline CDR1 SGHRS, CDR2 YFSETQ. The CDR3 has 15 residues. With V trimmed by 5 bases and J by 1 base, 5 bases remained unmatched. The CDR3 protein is CASSPRTSGTDTQYF. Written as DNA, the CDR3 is TGCGCCAGCAGTCCCAGGACTAGCGGCACAGATACGCAGTATTTT.